The 21 T cell receptor beta chains below come from one sample, sequenced in a study of OX40 agonist ivuxolimab in advanced cancers. Clones were read by immunoSEQ multiplex PCR, and TCRdb kept only the in-frame ones, dropping some. The sample comprises about 120,000 clones, roughly nine tenths of which are singletons, and about 0.25% rests with the top ten. Sequenced material: CD4+ or CD8+ T cells sorted from blood, taken in a trial of the OX40 agonist ivuxolimab. The receptors come from an adult with an advanced solid tumor such as melanoma, head and neck, liver or kidney cancer.

This chain uses TRBV30 with TRBJ2-6; D may match TRBD1 or TRBD2 (5 bases each). V was trimmed by 2 bases and J by 1 base, leaving 12 bases between them. The CDR3 consists of 16 residues. Germline loops: CDR1 GTSNPN, CDR2 SVGIG (reference sequence). The CDR3 reads CAWSRWGISGANVLTF. The DNA of the CDR3 is TGTGCCTGGAGTCGGTGGGGGATATCTGGGGCCAACGTCCTGACTTTC.

The J gene is TRBJ1-2, the V gene TRBV30, with unresolved D. From germline, CDR1 is GTSNPN and CDR2 SVGIG (reference sequence). With 5 bases removed from V and 0 bases from J, the gap between germline ends came to 10 bases. The CDR3 spans 13 residues. The CDR3 is CAWDPGTNYGYTF. For the CDR3, the DNA is TGTGCCTGGGACCCGGGTACTAACTATGGCTACACCTTC.

The chain combines TRBV27 with TRBJ1-5, with D possibly TRBD1 on 5 matching bases. Trimming removed 3 bases at V and 7 bases at J, with 10 bases between. CDR1 MNHEY and CDR2 SMNVEV come from the germline V gene (reference sequence). The CDR3 sequence is 13 residues long. The CDR3, as DNA: TGTGCCAGCAGTTTTGGAGGGACCCAGCCCCAGCATTTT. It is translated as CASSFGGTQPQHF.

The rearrangement links TRBV6-6 to TRBJ1-1; 8 positions agree with TRBD1. The junction had 6 bases not matched to a gene; V was cut back by 5 bases and J by 4 bases. Germline V gives CDR1 MNHNY, CDR2 SVGAGI (reference sequence). The CDR3 is 14 residues long. CDR3 bases: TGTGCCAGCAGTAAACAGGGGGATGGCACTGAAGCTTTCTTT. This codes for CASSKQGDGTEAFF.

V gene TRBV28 combines with J gene TRBJ2-2; D unresolved. Trimming took off 5 bases at V and 0 bases at J, with 10 bases between the two ends. The germline CDR1 and CDR2 sequences are MDHEN and SYDVKM. The CDR3 runs 15 residues. The CDR3 region is CASSRFTANTGELFF. The CDR3 nucleotides are TGTGCCAGCAGTAGATTCACAGCGAACACCGGGGAGCTGTTTTTT.

J is TRBJ1-4 and V is TRBV28, with 7 bases aligning to TRBD1. V lost 7 bases to trimming and J lost 5 bases; unmatched junction nucleotides: 10. CDR1 and CDR2 (germline): MDHEN, SYDVKM. This CDR3 is 15 amino acids long. CDR3 sequence (DNA): TGTGCCAGCACCCCCGGGGGACAGCTAAATGAAAAACTGTTTTTT. Translated, it gives CASTPGGQLNEKLFF.

This chain uses TRBV5-4 with TRBJ2-1; 8 bases map to TRBD2. The CDR3 is made up of 15 amino acids. Losses at the gene ends were 5 bases for V and 5 bases for J; bases not matched to a gene: 9. CDR1 is SGHNT, CDR2 YYREEE, per germline (reference sequence). CDR3 DNA sequence: TGTGCCAGCAGTCCCGGGGGGGGGCCGAACAATGAGCAGTTCTTC. Amino acid sequence: CASSPGGGPNNEQFF.

This chain links TRBV5-6 with TRBJ2-7; TRBD1 matches at 11 bases. Germline V gene data show CDR1 as SGHDT and CDR2 as YYEEEE. With V trimmed by 4 bases and J by 2 bases, 5 bases remained unmatched. This CDR3 spans 15 amino acids. The CDR3 region has the DNA TGTGCCAGCAGCCCACTGGGACAGGGGGCCTACGAGCAGTACTTC. It yields the protein CASSPLGQGAYEQYF.

The rearrangement joins TRBV4-3 to TRBJ1-1; 9 bases are a match to TRBD1. This CDR3 is 15 amino acids long. V was clipped by 1 base and J by 6 bases; unmatched bases: 6. Germline loops: CDR1 LGHNA, CDR2 YSLEER. As DNA, the CDR3 is TGCGCCAGCAGCCAAGTAACAGGGGGCAAGTCTGAAGCTTTCTTT. Amino acids: CASSQVTGGKSEAFF.

The chain recombines TRBV12-5 with TRBJ2-2, with D tentatively TRBD2 (6 bases). The germline V gene has CDR1 LGHNT and CDR2 FRNRAP. This CDR3 has 15 residues. Trimming took 3 bases from V and 3 from J, leaving 11 bases between them. The CDR3 protein is CASGFGGFDTGELFF. In DNA form, the CDR3 reads TGTGCTAGTGGTTTCGGGGGTTTCGACACCGGGGAGCTGTTTTTT.

The chain couples TRBV5-4 to TRBJ2-5, with 8 positions matching TRBD1. Per the germline V gene, CDR1 is SGHNT and CDR2 is YYREEE (reference sequence). The CDR3 contains 16 residues. V gave up 2 bases and J gave up 2 bases; unmatched junction bases: 8. CDR3 protein: CASSLPGQEIQETQYF. DNA of the CDR3: TGTGCCAGCAGCTTACCGGGACAGGAAATTCAAGAGACCCAGTACTTC.

This sequence joins TRBV25-1 and TRBJ2-2; D uncertain. V shed 0 bases and J shed 4 bases, with 12 bases lying between them. This CDR3 has 16 residues. Germline loops: CDR1 MGHDK, CDR2 SYGVNS. The CDR3 protein is CASSEYRGESTGELFF. The CDR3 DNA reads as TGTGCCAGCAGTGAATATCGAGGTGAAAGCACCGGGGAGCTGTTTTTT.

This clone was found once. As DNA, the CDR3 is TGTGCCAGCAGTGGTACTTCCTTGGGCTTTAATGAAAAACTGTTTTTT. It is translated as CASSGTSLGFNEKLFF. This chain links TRBV25-1 with TRBJ1-4, with unresolved D. Germline V CDR1 and CDR2: MGHDK, SYGVNS. Trimming removed 4 bases from V and 4 bases from J, with 16 bases in between. The CDR3 consists of 16 residues.

The J gene is TRBJ1-2, the V gene TRBV5-4, with D hard to call. This CDR3 has 14 amino acids. The V gene's germline CDR1 is SGHNT and CDR2 YYREEE (reference sequence). V was cut by 0 bases and J by 3 bases, with 9 bases left in between. CDR3 DNA sequence: TGTGCCAGCAGCTTGGGGGTTCTTGACTATGGCTACACCTTC. Translated: CASSLGVLDYGYTF. Together with reference TRBV5-4 and TRBJ1-2, the CDR3 gives the full variable domain: ETGVTQSPTHLIKTRGQQVTLRCSSQSGHNTVSWYQQALGQGPQFIFQYYREEENGRGNFPPRFSGLQFPNYSSELNVNALELDDSALYLCASSLGVLDYGYTFGSGTRLTVV.

This chain links TRBV7-2 with TRBJ2-5, with D uncertain. Germline V gene data show CDR1 as SGHTA and CDR2 as FQGNSA. V lost 1 base to trimming and J lost 3 bases, with 9 bases between them. The CDR3 totals 14 residues. The CDR3 DNA is TGTGCCAGCAGCTTAGATCGGTTGAAAGAGACCCAGTACTTC. Translated: CASSLDRLKETQYF.

CDR3 DNA: TGTGCCAGCAGTGTACAGGGTACTGAAGCTTTCTTT. As protein: CASSVQGTEAFF. The V gene is TRBV6-6, the J gene TRBJ1-1; D might be TRBD1 (6 bases). Per the germline V gene, CDR1 is MNHNY and CDR2 is SVGAGI (reference sequence). The CDR3 sequence is 12 residues long. V was shortened by 5 bases and J by 5 bases, with 9 bases between the two germline ends.

The gene calls are TRBV14 and TRBJ2-1, with 11 bases identical to TRBD2. This CDR3 spans 13 amino acids. With V trimmed by 6 bases and J by 7 bases, 2 bases remained unmatched. Germline V gene sequence: CDR1 SGHDN, CDR2 FVKESK. CDR3 residues: CASRASGGNEQFF. CDR3 bases: TGTGCCAGCAGGGCTAGCGGGGGGAATGAGCAGTTCTTC.

This clone occurred a few times. The chain carries TRBV7-2 and TRBJ1-4, with D tentatively TRBD1 (5 bases). The CDR3 length is 14 residues. V was cut by 5 bases and J by 8 bases, with 15 bases left in between. CDR1 and CDR2 from the germline V gene are SGHTA and FQGNSA. CDR3 in amino acids: CASSTGDSVEKLFF. In nucleotides, the CDR3 is TGTGCCAGCAGCACCGGGGACTCGGTCGAAAAACTGTTTTTT.

The J gene is TRBJ2-7, the V gene TRBV5-4, with D tentatively TRBD1 or TRBD2 (6 bases each). With 0 bases removed from V and 5 bases from J, the gap between germline ends came to 12 bases. The CDR3 totals 14 residues. Germline lookup yields CDR1 SGHNT and CDR2 YYREEE (reference sequence). For the CDR3, the DNA is TGTGCCAGCAGCTTGGGGGGGGCGACGGACGAGCAGTACTTC. This gives the protein CASSLGGATDEQYF. Full variable domain (remainder filled in from reference TRBV5-4 and TRBJ2-7): ETGVTQSPTHLIKTRGQQVTLRCSSQSGHNTVSWYQQALGQGPQFIFQYYREEENGRGNFPPRFSGLQFPNYSSELNVNALELDDSALYLCASSLGGATDEQYFGPGTRLTVT.

The chain has TRBV11-2 and TRBJ2-2; 8 bases agree with TRBD1. CDR3 length: 14 amino acids. The V segment lost 1 base and the J segment 6 bases; nucleotides outside the gene matches: 1. Per the germline V gene, CDR1 is SGHAT and CDR2 is FQNNGV. Here the CDR3 DNA reads TGTGCCAGCAGCTTAGGGGGACAGGCCGGGGAGCTGTTTTTT. This translates into CASSLGGQAGELFF.

This chain links TRBV5-1 with TRBJ2-5, with D possibly matching TRBD1 (6 bases). V lost 4 bases, J lost 1 base, and 14 bases lay in between. This CDR3 has 15 amino acids. CDR1 SGHRS and CDR2 YFSETQ come from the germline V gene. The CDR3, as DNA: TGCGCCAGCAGCCCGGCTAAGACAGGCCAAGAGACCCAGTACTTC. It specifies CASSPAKTGQETQYF.